Shown below are 25 T cell receptor beta chains from a single sample sequenced in a study of blood T cells in healthy people across ages. With a J-beta primer mix and a sample-barcoded 5' primer, a second PCR ran roughly 6 to 11 cycles. TCRdb itself ran the 5' RACE reads through MiXCR, one entry per CDR3 protein. The table lists 710,000 or so distinct CDR3 sequences, 32% of them singletons. Material for sequencing was blood. The receptor set was obtained from a woman older than 75 in good health.

This clonotype was counted a single time. This chain uses TRBV5-1 with TRBJ2-1; D is unresolved. CDR1 is SGHRS, CDR2 YFSETQ, per germline. The V and J ends lost 0 bases and 8 bases respectively, with 12 bases between them. The CDR3 is 14 residues long. The CDR3 bases are TGCGCCAGCAGCTTGGCGGGTGATGTCTATGAGCAGTTCTTC. Protein product: CASSLAGDVYEQFF.

This clonotype was detected a few times. The chain couples TRBV9 to TRBJ1-1, with D perhaps TRBD1 (5 bases). V lost 2 bases, J lost 4 bases, and 15 bases lay in between. CDR1 is SGDLS and CDR2 is YYNGEE in the germline V gene. The CDR3 sequence is 15 residues long. The CDR3 nucleotides are TGTGCCAGCAGCGTCTCTGGGGCTAGCGGCACTGAAGCTTTCTTT. Translating it yields CASSVSGASGTEAFF.

The chain uses TRBV25-1 and TRBJ1-2; D not resolved. The CDR3 covers 15 residues. Trimming cost V 1 base and J 2 bases, with 11 bases left between them. The germline V gene encodes CDR1 MGHDK and CDR2 SYGVNS. CDR3 nucleotides: TGTGCCAGCAGTGAATCTCGAAATAGAAACTATGGCTACACCTTC. Amino acids: CASSESRNRNYGYTF.

Details on this clonotype: A single base separates this from a much larger clone, so it may be a read error. DNA for the CDR3: TGTGCCAGCGGCGCCACGAGGGGTTTCGAGCAGTTCTTC. Residues: CASGATRGFEQFF. The V and J genes are TRBV12-3 or TRBV12-4 and TRBJ2-1; D tentatively reads TRBD1 or TRBD2 (5 bases each). Trimming shortened V by 8 bases and J by 10 bases, and 18 bases separated the two germline ends. This CDR3 is built from 13 residues.

This clonotype was picked up many times. This sequence joins TRBV9 and TRBJ2-5; D possibly corresponds to TRBD2 (5 bases). The CDR3 extends over 15 amino acids. Germline loops: CDR1 SGDLS, CDR2 YYNGEE. Between the trimmed V and J ends, which lost 0 bases and 2 bases, there was a span of 11 bases. DNA of the CDR3: TGTGCCAGCAGCGTAGGTTTGGACTTTCAAGAGACCCAGTACTTC. Translation gives CASSVGLDFQETQYF.

The sample holds one count of this clonotype. This may come from a read error, since a much larger clone is one base off. The V call is TRBV28, the J call TRBJ2-1; possible D gene TRBD2, 7 bases. The V end was cut by 11 bases, the J end by 13 bases, with 21 bases between. The germline CDR1 and CDR2 sequences are MDHEN and SYDVKM. This CDR3 is 12 amino acids long. CDR3 DNA sequence: TGTGCCTCCTCGGGGGGCTGGGAGACCCAGTTCTTC. This sequence encodes CASSGGWETQFF.

This clonotype has a count of ten or more. This chain uses TRBV18 with TRBJ2-7; perhaps TRBD1 as D (6 bases). With 5 bases removed from V and 9 bases from J, the gap between germline ends came to 11 bases. The CDR3 loop spans 11 amino acids. Germline V gene sequence: CDR1 KGHSH, CDR2 LQKENI. DNA of the CDR3: TGTGCCAGCTCAGGGGGCGGTGTGCAGTACTTC. Translation: CASSGGGVQYF.

This clonotype has a single count. The chain has TRBV5-5 and TRBJ2-4; 10 bases map to TRBD1. The tail of the sequence fits TRBJ2-5 better, so the J call may be wrong. This CDR3 contains 15 residues. Germline CDR1 reads SGHKS; CDR2 reads YYEKEE (reference sequence). The CDR3 loop reads CASSPGGQGRETQYF. The CDR3 region has the DNA TGTGCCAGCAGCCCCGGGGGACAGGGGAGGGAGACCCAGTACTTC.

The V gene is TRBV30, the J gene TRBJ1-5; D may be TRBD1 (6 bases). The CDR3 extends over 16 amino acids. V was pared by 0 bases and J by 5 bases, with 17 bases between. Per germline, CDR1 GTSNPN and CDR2 SVGIG (reference sequence). As DNA, the CDR3 is TGTGCCTGGAGTGTCAGGGGCTGGGGCTCATATCAGCCCCAGCATTTT. It translates to CAWSVRGWGSYQPQHF.

In its sample, this clonotype was seen many times. The V gene is TRBV5-1, the J gene TRBJ2-7, with D unclear. CDR3 length: 16 amino acids. Trimming cost V 3 bases and J 2 bases, with 18 bases left between them. Germline CDR1 reads SGHRS; CDR2 reads YFSETQ. The CDR3: CASSSSTQTRAYEQYF. In DNA, the CDR3 is TGCGCCAGCAGCTCCTCAACTCAGACCAGAGCCTACGAGCAGTACTTC.

The chain combines TRBV10-3 with TRBJ2-5; 13 positions match TRBD2. Germline loops: CDR1 ENHRY, CDR2 SYGVKD. With 4 bases clipped from V and 11 bases from J, the junction kept 13 bases outside the gene matches. The CDR3 totals 16 residues. CDR3 protein: CAISAQGLAGAGEQYF. Written as DNA, the CDR3 is TGTGCCATCAGTGCTCAAGGACTAGCGGGGGCTGGTGAGCAGTACTTC.

The CDR3 nucleotides read TGTGCCAGCTTAAGGGACCGCTACGGAAATCAGCCCCAGCATTTT. This codes for CASLRDRYGNQPQHF. The chain combines TRBV2 with TRBJ1-5; possibly TRBD1 for D (5 bases). V lost 8 bases, J lost 4 bases, and 18 bases lay in between. CDR1 and CDR2 (germline): SNHLY, FYNNEI. CDR3 length equals 15 residues.

The chain links TRBV27 to TRBJ2-7; TRBD2 agrees at 9 bases. CDR1 is MNHEY, CDR2 SMNVEV, per germline (reference sequence). This CDR3 comprises 15 residues. The trim removed 6 bases at V and 4 bases at J, leaving 10 bases unmatched. CDR3 in amino acids: CASRAIAGAKYEQYF. The CDR3 DNA reads as TGTGCCAGCAGGGCTATAGCGGGAGCGAAATACGAGCAGTACTTC.

Only a few counts were recorded for this clonotype. The chain carries TRBV20-1 and TRBJ2-5, with D possibly TRBD1 on 6 matching bases. The CDR3 is 14 amino acids. Trimming removed 3 bases at V and 5 bases at J, with 16 bases between. The germline V gene has CDR1 DFQATT and CDR2 SNEGSKA (reference sequence). The CDR3 coding sequence is TGCAGTGCTAGGGCACAGGGCCTACGGGAGACCCAGTACTTC. It yields the protein CSARAQGLRETQYF.

This clonotype showed up just a few times. The V call is TRBV7-8, the J call TRBJ2-4; TRBD2 matches at 8 bases. This CDR3 comprises 17 residues. Trimming removed 1 base from V and 0 bases from J; junction bases left unmatched: 5. From germline, CDR1 is SGHVS and CDR2 FQNEAQ. CDR3 DNA sequence: TGTGCCAGCAGCTTAGGTGGAACTAGCGGAGCCAAAAACATTCAGTACTTC. It codes for CASSLGGTSGAKNIQYF.

This clonotype was detected only a few times. The chain recombines TRBV3-1 with TRBJ1-6; D is perhaps TRBD1 (5 bases). Between the trimmed V and J ends, which lost 2 bases and 11 bases, there was a span of 13 bases. There are 14 residues in the CDR3. Germline CDR1 reads LGHDT; CDR2 reads YNNKEL (reference sequence). CDR3 nucleotide sequence: TGTGCCAGCAGCCAAAACTCAGGGTCGACACCCCTCCACTTT. Its protein is CASSQNSGSTPLHF.

This clonotype was counted many times. This chain connects TRBV7-2 to TRBJ2-1; 14 bases map to TRBD2. The CDR3 loop spans 18 amino acids. After removal of 4 bases from V and 7 bases from J, the junction contained 12 bases not matched to a gene. The germline V gene has CDR1 SGHTA and CDR2 FQGNSA. This CDR3 reads CASSSLGGTSGGKNEQFF. The CDR3 DNA sequence: TGTGCCAGCAGCTCCTTAGGTGGGACTAGCGGGGGAAAGAATGAGCAGTTCTTC.

V and J are TRBV20-1 and TRBJ2-3, with D perhaps matching TRBD1 (6 bases). Germline V gene sequence: CDR1 DFQATT, CDR2 SNEGSKA (reference sequence). V was clipped by 6 bases and J by 5 bases, with 21 bases between them. CDR3 length: 15 amino acids. DNA for the CDR3: TGCAGTGCACGGAAACAGGGCCGCAATCTAGATACGCAGTATTTT. Protein product: CSARKQGRNLDTQYF.

Notes on this clonotype: One base away lies a much larger clone, so this may be a sequencing read error. The rearrangement uses TRBV6-5 and TRBJ2-5; 8 bases match TRBD2. Germline V lookup: CDR1 MNHEY, CDR2 SVGAGI. J lost 1 base, V lost 6 bases, and 10 bases had no gene match. This CDR3 has 16 amino acids. Written as DNA, the CDR3 is TGTGCCAGCAGCCCGGGACGAGCGGGAGTCCAAGAGACCCAGTACTTC. Its protein is CASSPGRAGVQETQYF.

This clonotype was found once. It may be a read error: a sequence one base away is much more abundant. The rearrangement uses TRBV15 and TRBJ2-1, with a weak D call TRBD1 (5 bases). The CDR3 totals 15 residues. In germline, CDR1 is LNHNV, CDR2 YYDKDF (reference sequence). V was cut by 1 base and J by 12 bases, with 19 bases left in between. The CDR3 coding sequence is TGTGCCACCAGCAGAGCCCAGGGTTTTGGGGATGGGCAGTTCTTC. Protein sequence: CATSRAQGFGDGQFF. The full variable domain, with the rest looked up from reference TRBV15 and TRBJ2-1, is DAMVIQNPRYQVTQFGKPVTLSCSQTLNHNVMYWYQQKSSQAPKLLFHYYDKDFNNEADTPDNFQSRRPNTSFCFLDIRSPGLGDTAMYLCATSRAQGFGDGQFFGPGTRLTVL.

This clonotype has a count of ten or more. The V gene is TRBV20-1, the J gene TRBJ2-7, with 8 bases that match TRBD1. This CDR3 is 13 amino acids long. The junction had 9 bases not matched to a gene; V was cut back by 4 bases and J by 7 bases. Germline CDR1 is DFQATT and CDR2 is SNEGSKA (reference sequence). The CDR3 DNA is TGCAGTGCTAAAGGACAGGGAAAATGGGAGCAGTACTTC. This translates into CSAKGQGKWEQYF.

This clonotype was recorded many times. J is TRBJ2-7 and V is TRBV20-1; the match to TRBD2 covers 8 bases. In germline, CDR1 is DFQATT, CDR2 SNEGSKA (reference sequence). The trim removed 7 bases at V and 2 bases at J, leaving 10 bases unmatched. The CDR3 is made up of 14 amino acids. CDR3 nucleotides: TGCAGTGTACAGCCGGGGCGGGGGGCCTACGAGCAGTACTTC. Translation gives CSVQPGRGAYEQYF.

CDR3 sequence reads: CASSLDSRFGQYF. DNA for the CDR3: TGTGCCAGCAGCCTGGACTCCCGTTTCGGGCAGTACTTC. This sequence joins TRBV7-2 and TRBJ2-7; perhaps TRBD2 as D (5 bases). The CDR3 sequence is 13 residues long. The ends were cut back, 5 bases at V and 9 bases at J, with 17 bases in the middle. Germline CDR1 SGHTA, CDR2 FQGNSA. Using reference TRBV7-2 and TRBJ2-7 for the parts outside the CDR3, the full variable domain is GAGVSQSPSNKVTEKGKDVELRCDPISGHTALYWYRQSLGQGLEFLIYFQGNSAPDKSGLPSDRFSAERTGGSVSTLTIQRTQQEDSAVYLCASSLDSRFGQYFGPGTRLTVT.

This clonotype was seen ten or more times. V is TRBV7-2 and J is TRBJ1-2; 7 nucleotides match TRBD1. This CDR3 spans 15 amino acids. V lost 7 bases to trimming and J lost 6 bases; unmatched junction nucleotides: 14. From germline, CDR1 is SGHTA and CDR2 FQGNSA. CDR3 sequence reads: CASNTYAGGEDGYTF. The CDR3 DNA is TGTGCCAGCAACACGTATGCAGGGGGGGAGGATGGCTACACCTTC. The variable domain in full, with the rest retrieved from reference TRBV7-2 and TRBJ1-2, is GAGVSQSPSNKVTEKGKDVELRCDPISGHTALYWYRQSLGQGLEFLIYFQGNSAPDKSGLPSDRFSAERTGGSVSTLTIQRTQQEDSAVYLCASNTYAGGEDGYTFGSGTRLTVV.

CDR3 nucleotide sequence: TGTGCCAGTCTGACGCGTTACACTGAAGCTTTCTTT. Its translation is CASLTRYTEAFF. This chain links TRBV12-3 or TRBV12-4 with TRBJ1-1; unclear D gene. The CDR3 has 12 amino acids. V was pared by 9 bases and J by 3 bases, with 11 bases between.